This TCR beta chain was recorded in a study of T cells expressing NK-cell markers. Study-wide context: Among the eight sequenced donors, seven tested HCMV-seropositive and one tested seronegative.

As the method of synthesis, 5'RACE template switching with UMIs yielded TCR beta cDNA. TCRdb re-called the 5' RACE reads and gives one entry per CDR3 protein, without DNA. There are roughly 280,000 distinct CDR3 sequences in the sample, with around 0.37% held by the top ten. Germline CDR1 reads SGHTA; CDR2 reads FQGNSA. The CDR3 runs 15 residues. This chain uses TRBV7-2 with TRBJ2-3; the TRBD1 assignment by TCRdb is unverifiable without DNA. The sequenced material came from blood T cells: a sorted CD56 or NKG2C T cell subset, CD4+ or CD8+ T cells, or bulk PBMC T cells (not recorded which). The receptor was derived from a man aged 18-30 years in good health. CDR3 in amino acids: CASSLGGVGTDTQYF.